This entry is about one T cell receptor beta chain. No antigen is known for it. These data originate in a study of T cell responses to AZD1222 COVID-19 vaccine. Sequenced by immunoSEQ multiplex PCR; TCRdb stores in-frame clones only, minus some. The table records about 150,000 clones, 70% to 90% of them present only once. Whole-study findings and limits: The study found vaccine-associated CD4 TCRs spanning spike, dominant at 160-218 and 743-854. The repertoires were collected only after the peak T cell response. Clonal diversity may have been underestimated, and the donors were mostly white British, with more females than males.

Germline values: CDR1 SGHNT, CDR2 YENEEA. Trimming stripped 5 bases from V and 4 bases from J, with 11 bases between. This CDR3 region has 14 residues. Sequenced material: peripheral blood, taken on day 0 of MenACWY control vaccination. This rearrangement joins TRBV11-3 to TRBJ1-4; D is ambiguous. The clonotype was recovered from an adult in good health. The CDR3 nucleotides are TGTGCCAGCAGCCCAGAGCCGGATAATGAAAAACTGTTTTTT. Protein sequence: CASSPEPDNEKLFF.